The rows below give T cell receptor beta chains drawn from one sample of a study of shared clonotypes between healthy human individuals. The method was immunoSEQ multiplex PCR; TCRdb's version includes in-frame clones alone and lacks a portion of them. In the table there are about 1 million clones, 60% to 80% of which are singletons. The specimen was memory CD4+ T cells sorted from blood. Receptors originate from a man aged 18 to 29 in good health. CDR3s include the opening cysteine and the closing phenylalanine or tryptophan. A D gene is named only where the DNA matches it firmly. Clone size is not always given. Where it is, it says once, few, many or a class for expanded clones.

DNA: TGTGCCAGCAGCTTGGCCCGGACAGGGCAAGGACTAGCCAAAAACATTCAGTACTTC
CDR3: CASSLARTGQGLAKNIQYF
size: NA
D: TRBD1
J: TRBJ2-4
V: TRBV7-9

DNA: TGTGCCAGCAGTGTCCGGGACAGGACTAGCAATCAGCCCCAGCATTTT
CDR3: CASSVRDRTSNQPQHF
size: NA
D: TRBD1
J: TRBJ1-5
V: TRBV2

DNA: TGCGCCAGCGAATCCAGGACAACCTTCCGCTACGAGCAGTACTTC
CDR3: CASESRTTFRYEQYF
size: NA
D: NA
J: TRBJ2-7
V: TRBV10-1

DNA: TGTGCCAGCAGCTTAGCGGGGACCTTGGGTGGCTACACCTTC
CDR3: CASSLAGTLGGYTF
size: NA
D: NA
J: TRBJ1-2
V: TRBV7-2

DNA: TGCGCCAGCACCCGCTACGACAGCAACTACGAGCAGTACTTC
CDR3: CASTRYDSNYEQYF
size: few
D: NA
J: TRBJ2-7
V: TRBV5-1

DNA: TGTGCCAGCAGCAATACAGGGGACGGCTACACCTTC
CDR3: CASSNTGDGYTF
size: NA
D: TRBD1
J: TRBJ1-2
V: TRBV11-3

DNA: TGTGCCAGCAGCCCTACGTTCAGGGGTTCCCAAGAGACCCAGTACTTC
CDR3: CASSPTFRGSQETQYF
size: NA
D: NA
J: TRBJ2-5
V: TRBV7-2

DNA: TGTGCCAGCAGCACAACAGGGAAGTCTGAAGCTTTCTTT
CDR3: CASSTTGKSEAFF
size: NA
D: NA
J: TRBJ1-1
V: TRBV7-3

DNA: TGTGCCAGCAGTGGGACTGGAATTGAGTCCACTGAAGCTTTCTTT
CDR3: CASSGTGIESTEAFF
size: NA
D: NA
J: TRBJ1-1
V: TRBV28

DNA: TGTGCCAGCCAGAGGGGCACTGAAGCTTTCTTT
CDR3: CASQRGTEAFF
size: NA
D: NA
J: TRBJ1-1
V: TRBV6-5

DNA: TGTGCCAGCAGCACTAGCGTGGCGGGAAGGACCCAGTACTTC
CDR3: CASSTSVAGRTQYF
size: NA
D: TRBD2
J: TRBJ2-5
V: TRBV5-6

DNA: TGTGCCAGCAGTCAACAGGGTACGTCGAGTGGCTACACCTTC
CDR3: CASSQQGTSSGYTF
size: NA
D: NA
J: TRBJ1-2
V: TRBV6-1

DNA: TGTGCCAGTAGTACCGGGGGGACGTCTGATAGCACCGGGGAGCTGTTTTTT
CDR3: CASSTGGTSDSTGELFF
size: NA
D: TRBD2
J: TRBJ2-2
V: TRBV19

DNA: TGTGCCATCAGACAGGGGGACAATCAGCCCCAGCATTTT
CDR3: CAIRQGDNQPQHF
size: few
D: TRBD1
J: TRBJ1-5
V: TRBV10-3

DNA: TGCGCCAGCAGCCAGAATCCCGGGACAGGGGCCACTGAAGCTTTCTTT
CDR3: CASSQNPGTGATEAFF
size: NA
D: TRBD1
J: TRBJ1-1
V: TRBV5-1

DNA: TGTGCCTGGAGTGCGGGGTCTGGAAACACCATATATTTT
CDR3: CAWSAGSGNTIYF
size: few
D: NA
J: TRBJ1-3
V: TRBV30

DNA: TGTGCCAGCAGCCCTCAACCCGGGGGAGTAACAGATACGCAGTATTTT
CDR3: CASSPQPGGVTDTQYF
size: NA
D: NA
J: TRBJ2-3
V: TRBV9

DNA: TGTGCCAGTACCCGGACAGCTCCCTTATCGAACACTGAAGCTTTCTTT
CDR3: CASTRTAPLSNTEAFF
size: once
D: NA
J: TRBJ1-1
V: TRBV19

DNA: TGTGCCAGCTCAGCGGGACAGATTTCCTACGAGCAGTACTTC
CDR3: CASSAGQISYEQYF
size: NA
D: NA
J: TRBJ2-7
V: TRBV18

DNA: TGCGCCAGCAGCTTGGGGGTTGGGACAGCAAATGAGCAGTTCTTC
CDR3: CASSLGVGTANEQFF
size: few
D: TRBD1
J: TRBJ2-1
V: TRBV5-1

DNA: TGTGCCTGGGATCCGGGCCGAAACTATGGCTACACCTTC
CDR3: CAWDPGRNYGYTF
size: NA
D: NA
J: TRBJ1-2
V: TRBV30

DNA: TGTGCCTGGAGTGTAAAGGGGACTCGAGAGACCCAGTACTTC
CDR3: CAWSVKGTRETQYF
size: many
D: NA
J: TRBJ2-5
V: TRBV30

DNA: TGTGCCAGCAGCCCAGGGAGACAGGCGACAGATACGCAGTATTTT
CDR3: CASSPGRQATDTQYF
size: once
D: NA
J: TRBJ2-3
V: TRBV11-2

DNA: TGTGCCAGCAGTCAAGGGGCAGGGGGTCAGCCCCAGCATTTT
CDR3: CASSQGAGGQPQHF
size: NA
D: TRBD1
J: TRBJ1-5
V: TRBV6-1

DNA: TGCGCCAGCAGCTTGGCCGGGACTTCTGGGGCCAACGTCCTGACTTTC
CDR3: CASSLAGTSGANVLTF
size: NA
D: NA
J: TRBJ2-6
V: TRBV5-1

DNA: TGTGCCAGTAGTAGGGGCAGGGCCTACGAGCAGTACTTC
CDR3: CASSRGRAYEQYF
size: NA
D: NA
J: TRBJ2-7
V: TRBV19

DNA: TGTGCCAGCGGACTATTTGGAGAGACCCAGTACTTC
CDR3: CASGLFGETQYF
size: NA
D: NA
J: TRBJ2-5
V: TRBV2

DNA: TGTGCCAGCAGCTTAGCGGGAAGGGGAAGCTCCTACAATGAGCAGTTCTTC
CDR3: CASSLAGRGSSYNEQFF
size: once
D: NA
J: TRBJ2-1
V: TRBV7-2

DNA: TGCGCCAGCAGCTTTACCGGAGTAGCTAACTATGGCTACACCTTC
CDR3: CASSFTGVANYGYTF
size: NA
D: NA
J: TRBJ1-2
V: TRBV5-1

DNA: TGCGCCAGCAGCCGACTGGGCCAAGGGAGGGAGACCCAGTACTTC
CDR3: CASSRLGQGRETQYF
size: NA
D: NA
J: TRBJ2-5
V: TRBV4-3

DNA: TGTGCCAGCAGCCCCGGGGCTAGCGACCGTCGGGAGACCCAGTACTTC
CDR3: CASSPGASDRRETQYF
size: NA
D: NA
J: TRBJ2-5
V: TRBV11-2

DNA: TGTGCCAGCAGCCAAAGGCCGGGACTAGCGGGACACGAGCAGTACTTC
CDR3: CASSQRPGLAGHEQYF
size: few
D: TRBD2
J: TRBJ2-7
V: TRBV7-2

DNA: TGTGCCAGCAGCTTGGCGGACTTCCTAGCGGGAGCCCCAGGCACAGATACGCAGTATTTT
CDR3: CASSLADFLAGAPGTDTQYF
size: NA
D: TRBD2
J: TRBJ2-3
V: TRBV5-8

DNA: TGTGCCAGCACGACGGGACTAGCGGGAGGCAACACCGGGGAGCTGTTTTTT
CDR3: CASTTGLAGGNTGELFF
size: NA
D: TRBD2
J: TRBJ2-2
V: TRBV9

DNA: TGTGCCAGCAGCTTGTGGGGACAGGCAACAAACACTGAAGCTTTCTTT
CDR3: CASSLWGQATNTEAFF
size: few
D: TRBD1
J: TRBJ1-1
V: TRBV5-6

DNA: TGTGCCAGCAGCTTAGTAGTGGTATCCTACGAGCAGTACTTC
CDR3: CASSLVVVSYEQYF
size: few
D: NA
J: TRBJ2-7
V: TRBV7-2

DNA: TGTGCCAGCAGTTTAGATCTAGCAATACAAGAGACCCAGTACTTC
CDR3: CASSLDLAIQETQYF
size: NA
D: NA
J: TRBJ2-5
V: TRBV11-3

DNA: TGTGCCAGCAGCCAAGATGCCCAGACTAGCGGAGTCTACGAGCAGTACTTC
CDR3: CASSQDAQTSGVYEQYF
size: NA
D: TRBD2
J: TRBJ2-7
V: TRBV4-2

DNA: TGTGCCAGCAGGTCACCGGGACGAACCTACGAGCAGTACTTC
CDR3: CASRSPGRTYEQYF
size: NA
D: NA
J: TRBJ2-7
V: TRBV11-2

DNA: TGTGCCAGCAGAAGAACAGGGAATGAAGCTTTCTTT
CDR3: CASRRTGNEAFF
size: few
D: NA
J: TRBJ1-1
V: TRBV2

DNA: TGCGCCAGCAGCCAACAACAAGGTAGCACACAAGAGACCCAGTACTTC
CDR3: CASSQQQGSTQETQYF
size: NA
D: NA
J: TRBJ2-5
V: TRBV4-1

DNA: TGTGCCAGCAGCTTTACTCTACAGGCTCAAGGGAATCAGCCCCAGCATTTT
CDR3: CASSFTLQAQGNQPQHF
size: NA
D: NA
J: TRBJ1-5
V: TRBV5-6

DNA: TGCGCCAGCAGCCAAGATGGGTACGGTGGAAGCTATGGCTACACCTTC
CDR3: CASSQDGYGGSYGYTF
size: NA
D: NA
J: TRBJ1-2
V: TRBV4-1

DNA: TGCGCCAGCAGTCCGCCCACAGGGAGGTTGACTGAAGCTTTCTTT
CDR3: CASSPPTGRLTEAFF
size: NA
D: NA
J: TRBJ1-1
V: TRBV5-1

DNA: TGTGCCAGCAGATTTCTAGCGGGAGATTCCTACGAGCAGTACTTC
CDR3: CASRFLAGDSYEQYF
size: NA
D: TRBD2
J: TRBJ2-7
V: TRBV7-2